The sequence of this T cell receptor (beta chain) was determined in a study of beta chain features in type 1 diabetes. Points from the study as a whole: Researchers report that Type 1 diabetes patients had moderately but significantly shorter TCRB CDR3s across all four CD4+ subsets.

This clone was detected only a few times. Its antigen is undetermined. This CDR3 is 14 amino acids long. Reverse transcription of all isolated RNA meant that expressed TCRB transcripts were sequenced. Repertoires were generated with immunoSEQ multiplex PCR, while TCRdb's copy carries only in-frame clones and drops some. The profile shows some 140,000 clones, just over 9% of them singletons. The rearrangement joins TRBV21-1 to TRBJ2-1; the listed D gene, TRBD1, was not tested against the DNA. TRBV21-1 is assigned pseudogene status. The TCR was taken from a young man in good health. Sequencing was carried out using central memory CD4+ T cells from blood. CDR3 sequence (DNA): TGTGCCAGCTCCCAGGGACAGATTTACAATGAGCAGTTCTTC. Its protein product is CASSQGQIYNEQFF.